This T cell receptor (beta chain) was captured in a study of blood T cell repertoires in COVID-19. Background on the study: The United States, Italy and Spain were the sources of the acute and convalescent COVID-19 samples. The cDNA or gDNA used as material had been derived from T cells, B-cell-depleted T cells, or PBMCs.

A remark on this clone: An end of the junction does not agree with germline; a read error may underlie this.

In the authors' workflow: The authors estimated nucleated cell counts from reference gene primer amplification. Libraries were prepared by immunoSEQ multiplex PCR; TCRdb keeps only in-frame clonotypes and omits some of them. That table supplies the V and J calls and clone size; D and trimming were determined from the DNA. The sample records 150,000 to 200,000 clones, 90% being singletons. Germline CDR1 is MNHEY and CDR2 is SMNVEV (reference sequence). The CDR3 is 14 amino acids. The chain employs TRBV27 and TRBJ2-1, with 8 positions matching TRBD2. The specimen was peripheral blood. The sequence derives from a man in his fifties or sixties with active or convalescent COVID-19. The CDR3 protein is CASSLSGLAHEQFF. The CDR3 DNA reads as TGTGCCAGCAGTTTATCCGGACTAGCACATGAACAGTTCTTC.